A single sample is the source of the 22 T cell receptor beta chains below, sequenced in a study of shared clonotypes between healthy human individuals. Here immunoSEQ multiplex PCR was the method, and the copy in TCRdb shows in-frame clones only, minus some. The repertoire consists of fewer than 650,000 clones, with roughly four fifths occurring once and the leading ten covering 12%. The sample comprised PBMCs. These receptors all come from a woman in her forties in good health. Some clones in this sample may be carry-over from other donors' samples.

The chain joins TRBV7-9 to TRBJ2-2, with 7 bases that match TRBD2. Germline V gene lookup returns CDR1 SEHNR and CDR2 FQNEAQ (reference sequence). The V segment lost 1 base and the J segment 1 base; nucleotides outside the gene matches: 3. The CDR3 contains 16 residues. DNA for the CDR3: TGTGCCAGCAGCTTAGGTGCTAGCGGGAACACCGGGGAGCTGTTTTTT. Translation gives CASSLGASGNTGELFF. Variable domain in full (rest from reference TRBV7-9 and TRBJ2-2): DTGVSQNPRHKITKRGQNVTFRCDPISEHNRLYWYRQTLGQGPEFLTYFQNEAQLEKSRLLSDRFSAERPKGSFSTLEIQRTEQGDSAMYLCASSLGASGNTGELFFGEGSRLTVL.

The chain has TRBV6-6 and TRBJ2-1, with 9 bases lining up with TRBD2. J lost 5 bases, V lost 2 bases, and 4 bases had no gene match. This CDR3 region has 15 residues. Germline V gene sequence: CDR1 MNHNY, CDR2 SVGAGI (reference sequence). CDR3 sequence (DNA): TGTGCCAGCAGTTACGCTAGCGGGACGAACAATGAGCAGTTCTTC. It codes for CASSYASGTNNEQFF.

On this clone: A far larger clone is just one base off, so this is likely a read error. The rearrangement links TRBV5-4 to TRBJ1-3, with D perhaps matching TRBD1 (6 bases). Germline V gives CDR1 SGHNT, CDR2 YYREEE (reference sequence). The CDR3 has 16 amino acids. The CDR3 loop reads CASSWGTRASGSTIYF. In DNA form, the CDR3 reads TGTGCCAGCAGCTGGGGGACAAGGGCCTCTGGAAGCACCATATATTTT.

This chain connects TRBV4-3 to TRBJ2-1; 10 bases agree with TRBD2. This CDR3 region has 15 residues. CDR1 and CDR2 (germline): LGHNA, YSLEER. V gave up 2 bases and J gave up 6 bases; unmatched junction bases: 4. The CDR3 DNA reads TGCGCCAGCAGCCAACCTAGCGGGAGTGGCAATGAGCAGTTCTTC. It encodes CASSQPSGSGNEQFF.

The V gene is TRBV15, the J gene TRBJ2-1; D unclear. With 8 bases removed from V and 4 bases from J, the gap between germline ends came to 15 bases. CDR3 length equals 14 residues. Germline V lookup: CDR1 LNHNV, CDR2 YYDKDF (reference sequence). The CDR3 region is CATGRSSKYNEQFF. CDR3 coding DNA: TGTGCCACCGGGCGCTCGAGCAAATACAATGAGCAGTTCTTC.

The DNA for the CDR3 is TGTGCCAGCACTTCAGGGGGATGGTGGGGTTCCACAGATACGCAGTATTTT. Its protein is CASTSGGWWGSTDTQYF. The chain uses TRBV27 and TRBJ2-3, with 7 bases lining up with TRBD1. J gave up 2 bases and V 7 bases, and 15 bases lay outside the gene matches. CDR3 length: 17 residues. Per the germline V gene, CDR1 is MNHEY and CDR2 is SMNVEV (reference sequence).

DNA of the CDR3: TGCGCCAGCAGCAATACCGGGAGCCACGAGCAGTACTTC. This encodes CASSNTGSHEQYF. The V gene is TRBV5-1, the J gene TRBJ2-7, with a tentative D call TRBD2 (6 bases). Trimming removed 4 bases from V and 5 bases from J, with 13 bases in between. The CDR3 contains 13 residues. Germline V CDR1 and CDR2: SGHRS, YFSETQ.

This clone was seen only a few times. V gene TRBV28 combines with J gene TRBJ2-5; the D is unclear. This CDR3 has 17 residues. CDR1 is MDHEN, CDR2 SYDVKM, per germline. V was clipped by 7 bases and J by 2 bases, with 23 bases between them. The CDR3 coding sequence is TGTGCCAGCACCCCAAACCCCCACAGAATCACTCAAGAGACCCAGTACTTC. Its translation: CASTPNPHRITQETQYF.

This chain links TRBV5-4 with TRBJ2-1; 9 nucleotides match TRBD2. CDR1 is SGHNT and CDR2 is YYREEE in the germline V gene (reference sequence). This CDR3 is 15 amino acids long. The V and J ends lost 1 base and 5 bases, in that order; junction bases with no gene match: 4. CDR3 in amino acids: CASSLYSGRHNEQFF. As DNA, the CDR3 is TGTGCCAGCAGCTTGTATAGCGGGAGACACAATGAGCAGTTCTTC.

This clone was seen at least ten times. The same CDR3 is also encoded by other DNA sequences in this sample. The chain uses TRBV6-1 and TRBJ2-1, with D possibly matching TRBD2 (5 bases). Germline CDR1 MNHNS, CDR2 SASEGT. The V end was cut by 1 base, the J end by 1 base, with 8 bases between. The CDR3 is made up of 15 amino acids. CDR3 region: CASSEDGGSYNEQFF. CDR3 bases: TGTGCCAGCAGTGAAGACGGCGGGTCCTACAATGAGCAGTTCTTC.

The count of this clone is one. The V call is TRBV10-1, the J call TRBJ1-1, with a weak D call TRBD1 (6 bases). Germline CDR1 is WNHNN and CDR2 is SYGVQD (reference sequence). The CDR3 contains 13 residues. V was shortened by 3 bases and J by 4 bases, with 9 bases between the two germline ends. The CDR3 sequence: CASSEAGVTEAFF. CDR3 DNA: TGCGCCAGCAGTGAAGCAGGGGTCACTGAAGCTTTCTTT.

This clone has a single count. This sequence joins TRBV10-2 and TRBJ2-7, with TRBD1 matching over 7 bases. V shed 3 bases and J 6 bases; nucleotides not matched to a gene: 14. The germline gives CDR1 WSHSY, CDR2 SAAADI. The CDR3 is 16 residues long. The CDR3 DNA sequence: TGCGCCAGCAGTGACCCTCGGGACAGAGGGTCTATCGAGCAGTACTTC. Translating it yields CASSDPRDRGSIEQYF.

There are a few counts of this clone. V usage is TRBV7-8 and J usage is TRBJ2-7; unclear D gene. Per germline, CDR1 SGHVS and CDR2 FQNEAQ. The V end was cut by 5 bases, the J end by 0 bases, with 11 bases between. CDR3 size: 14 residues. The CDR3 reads CASSPRVLSYEQYF. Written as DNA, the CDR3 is TGTGCCAGCAGCCCCCGGGTCCTCTCCTACGAGCAGTACTTC.

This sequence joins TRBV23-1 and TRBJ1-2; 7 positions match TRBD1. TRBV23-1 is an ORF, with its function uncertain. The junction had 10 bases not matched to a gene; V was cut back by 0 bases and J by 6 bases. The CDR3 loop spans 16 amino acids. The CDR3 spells CASSQSWQGGNDGYTF. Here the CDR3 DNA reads TGCGCCAGCAGTCAATCGTGGCAGGGGGGAAATGATGGCTACACCTTC.

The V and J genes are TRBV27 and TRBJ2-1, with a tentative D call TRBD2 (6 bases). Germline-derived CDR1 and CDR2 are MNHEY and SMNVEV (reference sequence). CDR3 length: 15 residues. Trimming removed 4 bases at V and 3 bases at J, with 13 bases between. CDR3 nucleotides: TGTGCCAGCAGTTCAGCGGGCCTCTTCTACAATGAGCAGTTCTTC. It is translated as CASSSAGLFYNEQFF.

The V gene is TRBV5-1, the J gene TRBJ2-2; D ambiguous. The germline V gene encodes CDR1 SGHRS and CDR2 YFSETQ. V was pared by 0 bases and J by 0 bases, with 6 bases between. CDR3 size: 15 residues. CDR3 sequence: CASSLGMPNTGELFF. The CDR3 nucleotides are TGCGCCAGCAGCTTGGGCATGCCGAACACCGGGGAGCTGTTTTTT.

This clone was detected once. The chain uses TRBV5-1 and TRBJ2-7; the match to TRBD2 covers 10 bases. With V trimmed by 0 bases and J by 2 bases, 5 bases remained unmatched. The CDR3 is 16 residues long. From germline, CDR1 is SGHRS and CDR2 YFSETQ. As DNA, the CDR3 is TGCGCCAGCAGCTTGGACCTAGCGGGAGCCCCCTACGAGCAGTACTTC. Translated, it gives CASSLDLAGAPYEQYF.

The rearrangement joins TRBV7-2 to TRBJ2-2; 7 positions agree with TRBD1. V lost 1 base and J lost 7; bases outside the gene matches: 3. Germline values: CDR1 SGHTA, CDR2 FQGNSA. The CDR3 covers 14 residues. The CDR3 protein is CASSLVRDSGELFF. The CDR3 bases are TGTGCCAGCAGCTTAGTCCGGGACAGCGGGGAGCTGTTTTTT.

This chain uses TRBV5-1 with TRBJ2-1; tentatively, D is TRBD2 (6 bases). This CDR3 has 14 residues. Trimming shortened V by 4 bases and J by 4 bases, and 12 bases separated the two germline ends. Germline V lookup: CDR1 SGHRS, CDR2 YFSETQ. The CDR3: CASSPGLTYNEQFF. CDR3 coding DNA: TGCGCCAGCAGCCCGGGACTTACATACAATGAGCAGTTCTTC.

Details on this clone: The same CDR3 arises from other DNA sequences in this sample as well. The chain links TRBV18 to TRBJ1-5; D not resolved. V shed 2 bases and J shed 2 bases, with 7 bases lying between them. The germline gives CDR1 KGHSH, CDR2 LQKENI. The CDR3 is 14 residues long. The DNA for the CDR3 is TGTGCCAGCTCACCAGGGATCGGCAATCAGCCCCAGCATTTT. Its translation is CASSPGIGNQPQHF.

This CDR3 reads CASSYRASGTEAFF. The CDR3 coding sequence is TGTGCCAGCAGTTATAGGGCCTCTGGCACTGAAGCTTTCTTT. The V call is TRBV6-5, the J call TRBJ1-1; D is uncertain. Germline CDR1 and CDR2: MNHEY and SVGAGI. There are 14 residues in the CDR3. The V end was cut by 3 bases, the J end by 4 bases, with 12 bases between.

CDR3 bases: TGTGCCAGCACCCACGAGGACAGGGGGAACACTGAAGCTTTCTTT. The encoded protein is CASTHEDRGNTEAFF. The V gene is TRBV7-9, the J gene TRBJ1-1; TRBD1 matches at 9 bases. CDR1 and CDR2 (germline): SEHNR, FQNEAQ (reference sequence). The length of the CDR3 is 15 residues. The junction had 7 bases not matched to a gene; V was cut back by 7 bases and J by 1 base.